A single T cell receptor beta chain is shown here with its context. No antigen is known for it. The sample originates from a study of brain T cells in children with intractable seizures. Germline assignment: CDR1 MRHNA and CDR2 SNTAGT. CDR3 size: 15 residues. Trimming took off 4 bases at V and 6 bases at J, with 16 bases between the two ends. Study-wide results and caveats: Viral specificity was inferred only from CDR3 similarity; HCMV serostatus was unknown.

TCRdb's table, derived via immunoSEQ multiplex PCR, lists solely in-frame clones and lacks some. The sample has about 340,000 clones, roughly 92% seen once. Time point indicated: blood from clinic visit 5 months post-surgery; TSC patient then seizure free. Only cases whose brain tissue showed the highest T cell transcript signatures were sequenced. This sample comprised peripheral blood, obtained less than 6 months after surgery. The chain is built from TRBV6-4 and TRBJ2-1; no clear D. The clonotype originates from a boy under three years old with tuberous sclerosis and intractable seizures. The CDR3 nucleotides are TGTGCCAGCAGTGCGCTAGGAAAGACCCTCAATGAGCAGTTCTTC. It specifies CASSALGKTLNEQFF.